These 5 T cell receptor beta chains share one sample of origin, sequenced in a study of spatial heterogeneity in lung cancer. The time point denotes: sample taken at primary tumor resection. Unsorted whole RNA from tumor, nontumor lung or frozen PBMC underwent sequencing. In TCRdb, the 5' RACE reads were re-called with MiXCR into one record per CDR3 protein. This repertoire shows some 50,000 distinct CDR3 sequences, roughly 7.2% found once; its top ten account for 10% to 15%. The starting material was PBMCs, obtained at surgery. These receptor sequences come from a female donor with early-stage non-small cell lung cancer.

The chain uses TRBV5-6 and TRBJ1-1; possible D gene TRBD1, 5 bases. V dropped 5 bases and J dropped 7 bases, with 12 bases sitting between them. This CDR3 spans 12 amino acids. Per the germline V gene, CDR1 is SGHDT and CDR2 is YYEEEE. The CDR3 reads CASSRGDGEAFF. The CDR3 DNA reads TGTGCCAGCAGTCGGGGGGACGGTGAAGCTTTCTTT.

This clonotype has ten or more counts. This chain links TRBV9 with TRBJ2-3; perhaps TRBD2 as D (6 bases). V lost 0 bases to trimming and J lost 5 bases, with 7 bases between them. CDR3 length equals 13 residues. CDR1 SGDLS and CDR2 YYNGEE come from the germline V gene. CDR3 sequence: CASSVGAGDTQYF. The CDR3 coding sequence is TGTGCCAGCAGCGTAGGAGCGGGAGATACGCAGTATTTT. The entire variable domain, with the rest obtained from reference TRBV9 and TRBJ2-3, is as follows: DSGVTQTPKHLITATGQRVTLRCSPRSGDLSVYWYQQSLDQGLQFLIQYYNGEERAKGNILERFSAQQFPDLHSELNLSSLELGDSALYFCASSVGAGDTQYFGPGTRLTVL.

The V and J genes are TRBV6-2 or TRBV6-3 and TRBJ2-7; 7 nucleotides align to TRBD1. CDR1 MNHEY and CDR2 SVGEGT come from the germline V gene. The CDR3 has 13 residues. Unmatched junction bases numbered 6, after V lost 6 bases and J lost 4 bases. CDR3 nucleotide sequence: TGTGCCAGCAGCCGGACAGGCTCGTACGAGCAGTACTTC. Its protein is CASSRTGSYEQYF.

The genes are TRBV20-1 and TRBJ1-3, with TRBD1 matching over 8 bases. Per the germline V gene, CDR1 is DFQATT and CDR2 is SNEGSKA (reference sequence). J gave up 5 bases and V 6 bases, and 12 bases lay outside the gene matches. The CDR3 loop spans 15 amino acids. The CDR3 sequence is CSAQTQGANRNTIYF. The CDR3, as DNA: TGCAGTGCCCAAACCCAGGGGGCAAATAGAAACACCATATATTTT.

J is TRBJ2-3 and V is TRBV12-3 or TRBV12-4; tentatively, D is TRBD2 (5 bases). Trimming took 3 bases from V and 2 from J, leaving 15 bases between them. This CDR3 has 16 amino acids. CDR3: CASSFLRDRNTDTQYF. CDR3 sequence (DNA): TGTGCCAGCAGTTTCCTGAGGGATCGGAACACAGATACGCAGTATTTT.